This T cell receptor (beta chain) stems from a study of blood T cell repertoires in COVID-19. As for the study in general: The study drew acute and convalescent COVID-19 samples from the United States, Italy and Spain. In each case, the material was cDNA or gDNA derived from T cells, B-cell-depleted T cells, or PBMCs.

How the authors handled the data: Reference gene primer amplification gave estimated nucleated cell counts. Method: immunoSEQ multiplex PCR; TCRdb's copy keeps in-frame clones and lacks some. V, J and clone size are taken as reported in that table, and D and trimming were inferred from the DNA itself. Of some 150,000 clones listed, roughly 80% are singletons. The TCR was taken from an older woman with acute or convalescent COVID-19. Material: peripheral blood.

CDR3 nucleotides: TGTGCCAGCAGCGTAGGAGGGAGCAGCAATCAGCCCCAGCATTTT. Translating gives CASSVGGSSNQPQHF. The rearrangement uses TRBV9 and TRBJ1-5; D is ambiguous. Germline V lookup: CDR1 SGDLS, CDR2 YYNGEE. The CDR3 runs 15 residues. The V end lost 0 bases, the J end lost 1 base, and 8 bases lay between the germline ends.